This T cell receptor (beta chain) was identified in a study of T-cell reconstitution after alpha-beta-depleted transplantation in children. The TCRbeta library was prepared with unique molecular identifiers. TCRdb called the PCR reads again in MiXCR, with one record for every CDR3 protein. The sample contains approximately 200,000 distinct CDR3 sequences, about 6% of which appear only once. J gave up 8 bases and V 4 bases, and 2 bases lay outside the gene matches. CDR1 is DFQATT and CDR2 is SNEGSKA in the germline V gene (reference sequence). CDR3 length: 14 residues. This clonotype has at least ten counts.

This TCR was sampled from a girl under three years old with combined immunodeficiency, due to receive a stem cell transplant. The sample was PBMCs, taken before TCRalphabeta/CD19-depleted stem cell transplant. The V gene is TRBV20-1, the J gene TRBJ2-1; 16 bases fit TRBD2. CDR3 in DNA: TGCAGTGCTAAAGGGACTAGCGGGAGGGATGAGCAGTTCTTC. It encodes CSAKGTSGRDEQFF.